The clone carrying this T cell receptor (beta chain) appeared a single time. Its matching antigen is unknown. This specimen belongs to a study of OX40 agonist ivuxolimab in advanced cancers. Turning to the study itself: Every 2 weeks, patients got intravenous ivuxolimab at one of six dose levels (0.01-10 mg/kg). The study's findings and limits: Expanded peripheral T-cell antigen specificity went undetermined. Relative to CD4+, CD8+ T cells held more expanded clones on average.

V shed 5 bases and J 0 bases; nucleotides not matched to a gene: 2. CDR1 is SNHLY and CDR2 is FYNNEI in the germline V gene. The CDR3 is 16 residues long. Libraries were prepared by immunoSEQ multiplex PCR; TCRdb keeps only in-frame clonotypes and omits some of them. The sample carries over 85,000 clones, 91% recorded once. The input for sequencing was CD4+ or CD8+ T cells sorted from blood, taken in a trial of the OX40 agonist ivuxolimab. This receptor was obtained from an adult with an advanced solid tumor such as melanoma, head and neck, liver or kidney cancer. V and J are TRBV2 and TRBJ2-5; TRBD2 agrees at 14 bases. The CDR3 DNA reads TGTGCCAGCAGTTGGGGACTAGCGGGAGACCAAGAGACCCAGTACTTC. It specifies CASSWGLAGDQETQYF.